The clone carrying this TCR beta chain was recorded once. TCRdb's table, derived via immunoSEQ multiplex PCR, lists solely in-frame clones and lacks some. The data hold about 2 million clones, with roughly 94% observed a single time. The V and J ends lost 9 bases and 0 bases, in that order; junction bases with no gene match: 4. CDR1 and CDR2 from the germline V gene are SNHLY and FYNNEI. The CDR3 runs to 17 residues. This sample is part of a study of shared clonotypes between healthy human individuals. The source is a man in his late teens or twenties in good health. The V and J genes are TRBV2 and TRBJ2-6; TRBD2 aligns across 14 bases. The sequenced sample consisted of naive CD4+ T cells sorted from blood. The subset: CD45RA+ positively selected. CDR3 coding DNA: TGTGCCAGTAAGGGACTAGCGGGGGACTCTGGGGCCAACGTCCTGACTTTC. It encodes CASKGLAGDSGANVLTF.